These 8 T cell receptor beta chains share one sample of origin, sequenced in a study of siplizumab effects on memory and regulatory T cells. The data were produced by immunoSEQ multiplex PCR, yet TCRdb's version contains in-frame clones alone and is incomplete. The sample holds about 100,000 clones, approximately 91% seen once. The sample consisted of CD4+ T cells sorted from blood. All receptors come from a human donor in good health. Some clones in this sample may be carry-over from other donors' samples.

This chain uses TRBV28 with TRBJ2-2; 9 bases line up with TRBD1. Germline V gene sequence: CDR1 MDHEN, CDR2 SYDVKM. The V segment lost 6 bases and the J segment 9 bases; nucleotides outside the gene matches: 5. The CDR3 loop spans 13 amino acids. The CDR3 coding sequence is TGTGCCAGCAGGCCGGGACAGGGACGGGAGCTGTTTTTT. Translation gives CASRPGQGRELFF.

The chain joins TRBV19 to TRBJ2-2, with TRBD2 as a possible D gene (5 bases). The CDR3 loop spans 14 amino acids. Germline-derived CDR1 and CDR2 are LNHDA and SQIVND (reference sequence). V was clipped by 7 bases and J by 5 bases, with 14 bases between them. The CDR3 reads CASNTAATTGELFF. The CDR3 coding sequence is TGTGCCAGTAATACAGCGGCTACGACCGGGGAGCTGTTTTTT. The whole variable domain, filled in from reference TRBV19 and TRBJ2-2, reads DGGITQSPKYLFRKEGQNVTLSCEQNLNHDAMYWYRQDPGQGLRLIYYSQIVNDFQKGDIAEGYSVSREKKESFPLTVTSAQKNPTAFYLCASNTAATTGELFFGEGSRLTVL.

The chain joins TRBV5-1 to TRBJ1-1; 8 nucleotides agree with TRBD1. The V segment lost 0 bases and the J segment 9 bases; nucleotides outside the gene matches: 7. From germline, CDR1 is SGHRS and CDR2 YFSETQ. The CDR3 has 14 amino acids. CDR3 coding DNA: TGCGCCAGCAGCTTGGACCGGGACAGGAGAAAAGCTTTCTTT. Encoded protein: CASSLDRDRRKAFF.

This clone showed up just a few times. The chain links TRBV4-2 to TRBJ1-6; D ambiguous. The CDR3 length is 17 residues. Between the trimmed V and J ends, which lost 2 bases and 4 bases, there was a span of 15 bases. CDR1 is LGHNA and CDR2 is YNFKEQ in the germline V gene. CDR3 in DNA: TGTGCCAGCAGCCAAAGCTTTAGGACGGGATATAATTCACCCCTCCACTTT. This translates into CASSQSFRTGYNSPLHF.

The rearrangement uses TRBV6-5 and TRBJ2-3, with a possible D match to TRBD2 (6 bases). Trimming shortened V by 6 bases and J by 0 bases, and 10 bases separated the two germline ends. The CDR3 runs 14 residues. Germline V lookup: CDR1 MNHEY, CDR2 SVGAGI. This CDR3 reads CASRVAESTDTQYF. CDR3 DNA: TGTGCCAGCAGAGTAGCGGAAAGCACAGATACGCAGTATTTT.

This clone was seen only once. The V call is TRBV19, the J call TRBJ2-7; TRBD1 is a possible D gene (7 bases). Germline V gene sequence: CDR1 LNHDA, CDR2 SQIVND (reference sequence). The V end was cut by 3 bases, the J end by 2 bases, with 20 bases between. This CDR3 region has 17 residues. This CDR3 is CASSISAGGTGAYEQYF. DNA for the CDR3: TGTGCCAGTAGTATCTCGGCAGGGGGGACTGGAGCCTACGAGCAGTACTTC.

The chain carries TRBV20-1 and TRBJ1-1, with D possibly being TRBD1 (5 bases). Trimming left V 4 bases short and J 10 bases short, with 13 bases between. The CDR3 consists of 11 residues. Germline V gives CDR1 DFQATT, CDR2 SNEGSKA (reference sequence). CDR3 sequence reads: CSAKRGWGAFF. CDR3 coding DNA: TGCAGTGCTAAGAGGGGCTGGGGAGCTTTCTTT.

This chain joins TRBV6-6 and TRBJ2-2; possibly TRBD1 for D (6 bases). V shed 6 bases and J shed 2 bases, with 13 bases lying between them. This CDR3 is 15 amino acids long. Germline CDR1 is MNHNY and CDR2 is SVGAGI (reference sequence). Written as DNA, the CDR3 is TGTGCCAGCAGGAGATGGACAGTAAACACCGGGGAGCTGTTTTTT. Protein sequence: CASRRWTVNTGELFF.